The next 10 T cell receptor beta chains were all read from a single sample in a study of blood T cell repertoires in COVID-19. Using immunoSEQ multiplex PCR, the repertoire was profiled, and TCRdb retains in-frame clones only, with some absent. The sample yields around 200,000 clones, 75% to 90% seen once. The specimen was PBMCs or T cells enriched from blood (not recorded which). These receptors were collected from a young woman who had been exposed to COVID-19.

The rearrangement uses TRBV5-1 and TRBJ2-3; TRBD2 matches 14 bases. The CDR3 sequence is 16 residues long. V lost 3 bases to trimming and J lost 2 bases; unmatched junction nucleotides: 2. The germline V gene has CDR1 SGHRS and CDR2 YFSETQ. The CDR3 nucleotides read TGCGCCAGCAGCTCGGGACTAGCGGGGGCCACAGATACGCAGTATTTT. It is translated as CASSSGLAGATDTQYF.

This clone was observed a handful of times. The rearrangement links TRBV2 to TRBJ2-1, with a possible D match to TRBD2 (6 bases). This CDR3 is 15 amino acids long. Germline-derived CDR1 and CDR2 are SNHLY and FYNNEI. V was cut by 1 base and J by 8 bases, with 15 bases left in between. The CDR3 DNA reads TGTGCCAGCAGTGAAGGGTGGGCCGGGGAGGATGAGCAGTTCTTC. Translating gives CASSEGWAGEDEQFF.

The chain joins TRBV7-2 to TRBJ2-3, with a tentative D call TRBD2 (6 bases). In germline, CDR1 is SGHTA, CDR2 FQGNSA. This CDR3 has 15 residues. Trimming took off 1 base at V and 1 base at J, with 9 bases between the two ends. In DNA form, the CDR3 reads TGTGCCAGCAGCTTAGGGCCGGGGGGCACAGATACGCAGTATTTT. Translating it yields CASSLGPGGTDTQYF. The entire variable domain, with the rest obtained from reference TRBV7-2 and TRBJ2-3, is as follows: GAGVSQSPSNKVTEKGKDVELRCDPISGHTALYWYRQSLGQGLEFLIYFQGNSAPDKSGLPSDRFSAERTGGSVSTLTIQRTQQEDSAVYLCASSLGPGGTDTQYFGPGTRLTVL.

This chain joins TRBV6-1 and TRBJ2-5, with TRBD1 matching over 9 bases. Germline-derived CDR1 and CDR2 are MNHNS and SASEGT. J gave up 5 bases and V 1 base, and 14 bases lay outside the gene matches. The CDR3 length is 18 residues. The CDR3 nucleotides read TGTGCCAGCAGTGAAGGTGGGCCGGGACAGGGCTACTATGAGACCCAGTACTTC. Protein: CASSEGGPGQGYYETQYF.

The chain recombines TRBV10-1 with TRBJ1-1, with TRBD1 identical over 7 bases. Germline assignment: CDR1 WNHNN and CDR2 SYGVQD (reference sequence). The CDR3 consists of 13 residues. V was clipped by 7 bases and J by 5 bases; unmatched bases: 7. This CDR3 is CASKQGIGTEAFF. In nucleotides, the CDR3 is TGCGCCAGCAAACAGGGGATCGGAACTGAAGCTTTCTTT.

The table lists this clone with a few counts. CDR3 in amino acids: CASSSQGNEAEAFF. In nucleotides, the CDR3 is TGTGCCAGCAGCTCACAGGGGAACGAAGCCGAAGCTTTCTTT. The chain recombines TRBV11-3 with TRBJ1-1, with 7 bases identical to TRBD1. The CDR3 runs to 14 residues. V was clipped by 4 bases and J by 8 bases; unmatched bases: 10. CDR1 is SGHNT and CDR2 is YENEEA in the germline V gene.

V is TRBV2 and J is TRBJ2-7; 9 nucleotides match TRBD2. Germline lookup yields CDR1 SNHLY and CDR2 FYNNEI. This CDR3 has 14 residues. The junction had 8 bases not matched to a gene; V was cut back by 8 bases and J by 3 bases. CDR3 residues: CASFRLADLYEQYF. The CDR3 DNA sequence: TGTGCCAGCTTTAGACTAGCGGACCTCTACGAGCAGTACTTC. Using reference TRBV2 and TRBJ2-7 for the parts outside the CDR3, the full variable domain is EPEVTQTPSHQVTQMGQEVILRCVPISNHLYFYWYRQILGQKVEFLVSFYNNEISEKSEIFDDQFSVERPDGSNFTLKIRSTKLEDSAMYFCASFRLADLYEQYFGPGTRLTVT.

The chain combines TRBV5-1 with TRBJ1-2, with 7 positions matching TRBD1. The CDR3 has 14 amino acids. Looked up from germline, CDR1 is SGHRS and CDR2 is YFSETQ. The J segment lost 3 bases and the V segment lost 4 bases, leaving 6 bases of the junction unmatched. CDR3 coding DNA: TGCGCCAGCAGCCTGGGAGACAGGGACTATGGCTACACCTTC. This sequence encodes CASSLGDRDYGYTF. The full variable domain, with the rest looked up from reference TRBV5-1 and TRBJ1-2, is KAGVTQTPRYLIKTRGQQVTLSCSPISGHRSVSWYQQTPGQGLQFLFEYFSETQRNKGNFPGRFSGRQFSNSRSEMNVSTLELGDSALYLCASSLGDRDYGYTFGSGTRLTVV.

The rearrangement uses TRBV5-1 and TRBJ1-2; perhaps TRBD1 as D (6 bases). The germline gives CDR1 SGHRS, CDR2 YFSETQ. Trimming removed 4 bases at V and 4 bases at J, with 17 bases between. This CDR3 is built from 15 residues. The CDR3: CASSPDRQRGYGYTF. DNA of the CDR3: TGCGCCAGCAGCCCAGACAGGCAACGGGGCTATGGCTACACCTTC.

The V call is TRBV12-5, the J call TRBJ2-1; 7 bases are shared with TRBD1. V shed 6 bases and J 7 bases; nucleotides not matched to a gene: 3. The CDR3 totals 12 residues. Germline V gene data show CDR1 as LGHNT and CDR2 as FRNRAP. For the CDR3, the DNA is TGTGCTAGTGGGGACAGGAGAAATGAGCAGTTCTTC. Protein sequence: CASGDRRNEQFF.